This TCR beta chain was found in a study of shared clonotypes between healthy human individuals. Study information: The people who gave samples were a couple of women and a few men aged 18 to 49.

Of note for this clone: The antigen is undetermined.

Ten immunoSEQ deep assay plates served to sequence unsorted PBMC DNA. Profiled with immunoSEQ multiplex PCR; TCRdb holds only in-frame clones, not every one. Of fewer than 650,000 clones listed, about 79% are singletons. Points from the study as a whole: Donor clonotype sharing was expected to depend on sequencing depth.

CDR1 SGHNT and CDR2 YENEEA come from the germline V gene. This CDR3 has 15 residues. The J segment lost 5 bases and the V segment lost 5 bases, leaving 6 bases of the junction unmatched. What was sequenced was PBMCs. The chain combines TRBV11-3 with TRBJ2-1; TRBD2 aligns across 10 bases. This clonotype was obtained from a woman in her thirties or forties in good health. Some clones in this sample may be carry-over from other donors' samples. The CDR3: CASSLDGLADNEQFF. CDR3 nucleotide sequence: TGTGCCAGCAGCCTCGACGGACTAGCGGACAATGAGCAGTTCTTC.